The rows below give T cell receptor beta chains drawn from one sample of a study of blood T cell repertoires in COVID-19. Profiled with immunoSEQ multiplex PCR; TCRdb holds only in-frame clones, not every one. The sample includes 300,000 to 400,000 clones, approximately 88% of them seen just once. The sample consisted of peripheral blood. These receptors were obtained from a woman in her 30s with COVID-19, enrolled during active disease. Both conserved end residues are part of each CDR3.

v_gene,CDR3aa
TRBV11-3,CASSPPRQGATDTQYF
TRBV6-5,CASSYSQYNEQFF
TRBV30,CAWSVAAYQETQYF
TRBV19,CASSISRTGASPQHF
TRBV19,CASKGQGYQPQHF
TRBV6-5,CATSLGAYNEQFF
TRBV3-1/TRBV3-2,CASSQVSGGTGELFF
TRBV9,CASSVSGTSYNSPLHF
TRBV2,CASRRQARSNQPQHF
TRBV4-3,CASSQDSGEAFF
TRBV7-8,CASSPRTGGSPLHF
TRBV30,CAWSVGRVGTEAFF
TRBV30,CAWTEGSGNTIYF
TRBV6-5,CASSYSSGGSEMPQYF
TRBV5-1,CASTTEGHRYEQYF
TRBV27,CASSQLSGGDFLKTQYF
TRBV7-8,CASSPLSGTQYF
TRBV11-3,CASSDRTRGANEQFF
TRBV5-1,CASGQNTGELFF
TRBV5-1,CASSLGTGGRGNTIYF
TRBV4-1,CASSQDHPGGVSYEQYF
TRBV11-2,CASSRGAQETQYF
TRBV4-2,CASSQDSSVSSYNEQFF
TRBV29-1,CSVEQPGNYNEQFF
TRBV29-1,CSASGGAGVAYEQYF
TRBV5-6,CASRWGSLAGANVLTF
TRBV5-6,CASSRTRAGELFF
TRBV19,CASGGQGALKTQYF
TRBV19,CASSIGKDFFSMNTEAFF
TRBV5-1,CASSLDGVSNQPQHF